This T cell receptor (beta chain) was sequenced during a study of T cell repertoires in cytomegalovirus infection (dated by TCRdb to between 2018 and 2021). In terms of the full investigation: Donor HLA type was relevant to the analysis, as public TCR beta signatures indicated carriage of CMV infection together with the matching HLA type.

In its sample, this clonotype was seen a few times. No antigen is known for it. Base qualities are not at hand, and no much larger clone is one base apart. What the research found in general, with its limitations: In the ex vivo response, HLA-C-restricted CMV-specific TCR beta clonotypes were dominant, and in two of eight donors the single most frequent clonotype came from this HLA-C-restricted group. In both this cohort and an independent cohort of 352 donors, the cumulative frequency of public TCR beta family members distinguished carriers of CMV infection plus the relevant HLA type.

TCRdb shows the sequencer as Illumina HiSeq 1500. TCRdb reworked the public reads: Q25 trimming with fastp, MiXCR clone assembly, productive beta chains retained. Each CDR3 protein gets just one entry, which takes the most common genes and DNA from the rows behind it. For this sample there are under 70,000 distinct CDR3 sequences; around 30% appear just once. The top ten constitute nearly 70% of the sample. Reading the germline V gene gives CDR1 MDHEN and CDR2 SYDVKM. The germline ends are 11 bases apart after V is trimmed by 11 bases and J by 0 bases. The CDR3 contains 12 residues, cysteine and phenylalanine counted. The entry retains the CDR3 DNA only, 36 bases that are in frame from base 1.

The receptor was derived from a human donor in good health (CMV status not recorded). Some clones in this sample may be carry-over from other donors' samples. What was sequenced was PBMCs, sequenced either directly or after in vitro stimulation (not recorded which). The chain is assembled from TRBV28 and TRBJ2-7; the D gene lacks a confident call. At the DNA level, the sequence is TGTGCCGTCTTTCGAGGCTCCTACGAGCAGTACTTC. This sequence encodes CAVFRGSYEQYF. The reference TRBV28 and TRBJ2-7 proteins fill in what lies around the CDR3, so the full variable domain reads DVKVTQSSRYLVKRTGEKVFLECVQDMDHENMFWYRQDPGLGLRLIYFSYDVKMKEKGDIPEGYSVSREKKERFSLILESASTNQTSMYLCAVFRGSYEQYFGPGTRLTVT.